This T cell receptor (beta chain) derives from a study of blood T cell repertoires in COVID-19. This CDR3 comprises 13 residues. Germline V gene lookup returns CDR1 SGHRS and CDR2 YFSETQ. Trimming stripped 4 bases from V and 4 bases from J, with 11 bases between. Sequencing was performed with immunoSEQ multiplex PCR; in TCRdb, only in-frame clones are kept and a portion is missing. The data contain some 26,000 clones, approximately 88% of them singletons. The sample taken for sequencing was peripheral blood. This receptor was obtained from a man between 65 and 85 years old with active COVID-19. V usage is TRBV5-1 and J usage is TRBJ1-1; no firm D call. CDR3 in DNA: TGCGCCAGCAGCGGAGGAATTGGCACTGAAGCTTTCTTT. It codes for CASSGGIGTEAFF.